This TCR beta chain is drawn from a study of blood T cell repertoires in COVID-19. Assay used: immunoSEQ multiplex PCR; TCRdb lists only in-frame clones, some missing. Of approximately 76,000 clones listed, 75% to 90% are singletons. This CDR3 is built from 12 residues. V was pared by 6 bases and J by 4 bases, with 8 bases between. Germline V gene lookup returns CDR1 MNHEY and CDR2 SVGAGI. This clonotype was obtained from a woman of 80 years or more with active or convalescent COVID-19. Material: peripheral blood. V is TRBV6-5 and J is TRBJ2-3; the D gene is possibly TRBD2 (6 bases). CDR3 DNA: TGTGCCAGCAGGGAGGGCGCAGATACGCAGTATTTT. Translation gives CASREGADTQYF.